What follows are 2 T cell receptor beta chains derived from one specimen sequenced in a study of shared clonotypes between healthy human individuals. The data were produced by immunoSEQ multiplex PCR, yet TCRdb's version contains in-frame clones alone and is incomplete. The sample records about 480,000 clones, 79% being singletons. The material sequenced was PBMCs. The receptors stem from a woman aged 40 to 49 in good health. Some clones in this sample may be carry-over from other donors' samples.

V is TRBV5-4 and J is TRBJ2-1; 7 positions agree with TRBD2. The CDR3 runs 15 residues. Germline values: CDR1 SGHNT, CDR2 YYREEE (reference sequence). The junction had 6 bases not matched to a gene; V was cut back by 1 base and J by 5 bases. Written as DNA, the CDR3 is TGTGCCAGCAGCTTGCGTCTAGCGGACGACAATGAGCAGTTCTTC. Its translation: CASSLRLADDNEQFF.

The CDR3 here is CASSERLADYNEQFF. CDR3 bases: TGTGCCAGCAGCGAACGACTAGCGGATTACAATGAGCAGTTCTTC. The chain combines TRBV7-3 with TRBJ2-1; TRBD2 matches 9 bases. V dropped 5 bases and J dropped 4; count of bases not matched to a gene: 6. From germline, CDR1 is SGHTA and CDR2 FQGTGA. The CDR3 extends over 15 amino acids.